This note documents a single TCR beta chain sequence. Its antigen is currently unknown. The data belong to a study of T cell repertoires in cytomegalovirus infection. Study-level information: HLA-C-restricted CMV epitopes, recently identified, and well-studied HLA-B-restricted ones were used by the study. Indicated by public TCR beta signatures were CMV infection and matching HLA type. Study-wide results and caveats: Cumulative frequency (of public TCR beta family members) identified carriers of CMV plus the relevant HLA. Dominant in the ex vivo response were TCR beta clonotypes restricted by HLA-C and specific for CMV.

Each CDR3 protein gets one entry after TCRdb re-called the reads with MiXCR. The data hold roughly 340,000 distinct CDR3 sequences, with 25% to 30% observed a single time. This CDR3 region has 15 residues. V lost 5 bases to trimming and J lost 3 bases, with 16 bases between them. The germline V gene encodes CDR1 SGHRS and CDR2 YFSETQ. The chain carries TRBV5-1 and TRBJ2-3, with a weak D call TRBD2 (6 bases). The sample was cultured PBMCs, taken from culture after CMV antigen stimulation. The clonotype was recovered from a human donor in good health (CMV status not recorded). Some clones in this sample may be carry-over from other donors' samples. Here the CDR3 reads CASSLNGGKTDTQYF. The DNA of the CDR3 is TGCGCCAGCAGTCTCAACGGGGGTAAGACAGATACGCAGTATTTT.